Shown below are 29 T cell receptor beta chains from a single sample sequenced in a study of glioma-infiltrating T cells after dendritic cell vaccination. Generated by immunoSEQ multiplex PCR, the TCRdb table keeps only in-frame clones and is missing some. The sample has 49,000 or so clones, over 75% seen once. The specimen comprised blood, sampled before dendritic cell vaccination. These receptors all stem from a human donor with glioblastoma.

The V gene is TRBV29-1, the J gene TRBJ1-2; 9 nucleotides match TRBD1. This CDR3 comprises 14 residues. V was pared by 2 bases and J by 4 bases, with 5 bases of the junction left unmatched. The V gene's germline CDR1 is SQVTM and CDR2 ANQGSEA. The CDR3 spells CSVELGDRVYGYTF. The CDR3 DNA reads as TGCAGCGTTGAACTGGGGGACAGGGTCTATGGCTACACCTTC.

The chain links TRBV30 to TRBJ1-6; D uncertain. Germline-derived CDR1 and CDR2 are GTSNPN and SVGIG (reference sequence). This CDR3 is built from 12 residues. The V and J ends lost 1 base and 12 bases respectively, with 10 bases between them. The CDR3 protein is CAWSAPGRPLHF. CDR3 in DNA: TGTGCCTGGAGTGCTCCCGGTAGACCCCTCCACTTT.

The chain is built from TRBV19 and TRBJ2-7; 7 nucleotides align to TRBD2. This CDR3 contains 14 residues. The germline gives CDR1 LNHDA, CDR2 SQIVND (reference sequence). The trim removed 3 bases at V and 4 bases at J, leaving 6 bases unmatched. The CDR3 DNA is TGTGCCAGTAGTATGATGTCCGGGGGGTACGAGCAGTACTTC. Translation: CASSMMSGGYEQYF.

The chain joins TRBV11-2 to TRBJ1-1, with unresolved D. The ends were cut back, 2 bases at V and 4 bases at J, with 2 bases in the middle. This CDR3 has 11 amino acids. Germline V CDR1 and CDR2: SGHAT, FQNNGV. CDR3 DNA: TGTGCCAGCAGCTTACGCACTGAAGCTTTCTTT. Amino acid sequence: CASSLRTEAFF.

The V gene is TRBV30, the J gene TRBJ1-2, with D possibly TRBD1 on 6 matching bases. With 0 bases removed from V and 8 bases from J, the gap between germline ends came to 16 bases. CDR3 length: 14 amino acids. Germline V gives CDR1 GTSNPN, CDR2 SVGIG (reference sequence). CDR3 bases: TGTGCCTGGAGTGTACAAGAAACAGGGAACGGCTACACCTTC. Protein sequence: CAWSVQETGNGYTF.

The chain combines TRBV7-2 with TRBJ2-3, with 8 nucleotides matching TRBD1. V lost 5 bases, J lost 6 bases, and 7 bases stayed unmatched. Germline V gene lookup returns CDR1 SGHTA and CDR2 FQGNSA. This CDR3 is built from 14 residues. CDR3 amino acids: CASSASGTGDTQYF. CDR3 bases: TGTGCCAGCAGCGCCTCCGGGACAGGCGATACGCAGTATTTT. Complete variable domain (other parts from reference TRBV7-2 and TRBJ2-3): GAGVSQSPSNKVTEKGKDVELRCDPISGHTALYWYRQSLGQGLEFLIYFQGNSAPDKSGLPSDRFSAERTGGSVSTLTIQRTQQEDSAVYLCASSASGTGDTQYFGPGTRLTVL.

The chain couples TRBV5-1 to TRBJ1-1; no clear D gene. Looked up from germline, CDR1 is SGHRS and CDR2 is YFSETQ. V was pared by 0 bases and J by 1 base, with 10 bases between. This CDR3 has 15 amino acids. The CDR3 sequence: CASSLGPERNTEAFF. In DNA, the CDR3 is TGCGCCAGCAGCTTGGGTCCGGAGCGGAACACTGAAGCTTTCTTT.

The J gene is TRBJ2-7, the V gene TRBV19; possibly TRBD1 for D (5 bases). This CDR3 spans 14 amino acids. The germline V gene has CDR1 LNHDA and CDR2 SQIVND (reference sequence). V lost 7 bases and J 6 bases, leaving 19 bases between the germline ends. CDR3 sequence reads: CASTSHQGRGEQYF. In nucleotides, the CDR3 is TGTGCCAGTACCTCCCACCAGGGTAGGGGCGAGCAGTACTTC.

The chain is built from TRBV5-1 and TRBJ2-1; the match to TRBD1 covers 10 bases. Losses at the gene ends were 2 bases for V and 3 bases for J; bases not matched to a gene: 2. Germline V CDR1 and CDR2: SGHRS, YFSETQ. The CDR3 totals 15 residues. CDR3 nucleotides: TGCGCCAGCAGCTTAGGGACAGGGGTCTACAATGAGCAGTTCTTC. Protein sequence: CASSLGTGVYNEQFF. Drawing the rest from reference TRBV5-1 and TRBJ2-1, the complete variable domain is KAGVTQTPRYLIKTRGQQVTLSCSPISGHRSVSWYQQTPGQGLQFLFEYFSETQRNKGNFPGRFSGRQFSNSRSEMNVSTLELGDSALYLCASSLGTGVYNEQFFGPGTRLTVL.

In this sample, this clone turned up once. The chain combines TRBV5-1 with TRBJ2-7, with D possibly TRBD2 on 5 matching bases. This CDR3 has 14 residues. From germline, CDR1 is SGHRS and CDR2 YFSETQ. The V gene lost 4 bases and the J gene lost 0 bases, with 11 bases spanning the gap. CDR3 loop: CASSPGLASYEQYF. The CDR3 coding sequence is TGCGCCAGCAGCCCAGGACTGGCCTCCTACGAGCAGTACTTC.

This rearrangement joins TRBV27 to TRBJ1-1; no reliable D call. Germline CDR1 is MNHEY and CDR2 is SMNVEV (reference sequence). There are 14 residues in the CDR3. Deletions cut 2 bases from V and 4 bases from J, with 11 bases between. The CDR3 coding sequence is TGTGCCAGCAGTTTAGGCCAACGGGGCACTGAAGCTTTCTTT. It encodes CASSLGQRGTEAFF.

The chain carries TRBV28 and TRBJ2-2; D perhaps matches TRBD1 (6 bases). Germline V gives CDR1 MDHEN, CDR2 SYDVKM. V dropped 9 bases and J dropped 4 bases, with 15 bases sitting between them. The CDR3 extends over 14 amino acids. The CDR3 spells CASSRQALTGELFF. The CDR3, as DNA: TGTGCCAGTTCACGACAGGCGCTCACCGGGGAGCTGTTTTTT.

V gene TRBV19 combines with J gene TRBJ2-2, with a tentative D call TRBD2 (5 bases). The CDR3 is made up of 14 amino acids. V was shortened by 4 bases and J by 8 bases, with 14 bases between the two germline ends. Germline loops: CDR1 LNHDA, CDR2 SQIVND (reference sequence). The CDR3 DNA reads TGTGCCAGTAGTAGCAGAGGGTTTGTGGGGGAGCTGTTTTTT. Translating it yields CASSSRGFVGELFF.

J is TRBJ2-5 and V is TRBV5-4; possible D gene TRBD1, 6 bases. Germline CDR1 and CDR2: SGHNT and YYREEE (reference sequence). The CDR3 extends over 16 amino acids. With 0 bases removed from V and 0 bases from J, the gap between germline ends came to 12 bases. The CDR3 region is CASSLGQGRYQETQYF. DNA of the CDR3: TGTGCCAGCAGCTTGGGGCAGGGGCGATACCAAGAGACCCAGTACTTC.

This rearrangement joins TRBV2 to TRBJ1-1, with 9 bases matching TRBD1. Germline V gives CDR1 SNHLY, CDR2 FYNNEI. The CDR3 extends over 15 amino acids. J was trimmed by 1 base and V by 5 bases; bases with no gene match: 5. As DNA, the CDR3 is TGTGCCAGCAGTTGGACAGGGGCCTGGAACACTGAAGCTTTCTTT. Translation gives CASSWTGAWNTEAFF.

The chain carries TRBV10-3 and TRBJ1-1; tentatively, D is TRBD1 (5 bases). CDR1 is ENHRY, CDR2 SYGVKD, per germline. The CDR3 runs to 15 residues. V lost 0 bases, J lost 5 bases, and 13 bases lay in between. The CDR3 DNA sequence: TGTGCCATCAGTGAGTCGAAGGGCGGGGGAACTGAAGCTTTCTTT. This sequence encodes CAISESKGGGTEAFF.

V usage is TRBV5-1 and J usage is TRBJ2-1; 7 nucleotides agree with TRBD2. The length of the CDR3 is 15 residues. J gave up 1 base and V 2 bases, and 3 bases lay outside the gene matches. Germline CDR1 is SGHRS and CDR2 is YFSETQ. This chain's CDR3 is CASSFPSGSYNEQFF. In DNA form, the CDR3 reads TGCGCCAGCAGCTTCCCTAGCGGATCCTACAATGAGCAGTTCTTC. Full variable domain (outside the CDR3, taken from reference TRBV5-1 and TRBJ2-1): KAGVTQTPRYLIKTRGQQVTLSCSPISGHRSVSWYQQTPGQGLQFLFEYFSETQRNKGNFPGRFSGRQFSNSRSEMNVSTLELGDSALYLCASSFPSGSYNEQFFGPGTRLTVL.

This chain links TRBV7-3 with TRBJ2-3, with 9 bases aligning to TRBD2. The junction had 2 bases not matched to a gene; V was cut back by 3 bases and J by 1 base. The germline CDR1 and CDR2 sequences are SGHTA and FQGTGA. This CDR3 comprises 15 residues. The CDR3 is CASSLIAGGTDTQYF. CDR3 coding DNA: TGTGCCAGCAGCTTGATAGCGGGGGGCACAGATACGCAGTATTTT. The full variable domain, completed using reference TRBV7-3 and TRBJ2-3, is GAGVSQTPSNKVTEKGKYVELRCDPISGHTALYWYRQSLGQGPEFLIYFQGTGAADDSGLPNDRFFAVRPEGSVSTLKIQRTERGDSAVYLCASSLIAGGTDTQYFGPGTRLTVL.

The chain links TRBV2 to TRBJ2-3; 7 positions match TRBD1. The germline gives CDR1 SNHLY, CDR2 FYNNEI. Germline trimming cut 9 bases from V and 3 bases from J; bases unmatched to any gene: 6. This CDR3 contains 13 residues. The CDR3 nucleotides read TGTGCCAGTAGGACAGGTTATACAGATACGCAGTATTTT. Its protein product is CASRTGYTDTQYF.

In nucleotides, the CDR3 is TGCGCCAGCAGCCAAACCGGGACAGGGTCTACCTACGAGCAGTACTTC. This codes for CASSQTGTGSTYEQYF. The chain recombines TRBV4-1 with TRBJ2-7; 9 nucleotides align to TRBD1. The CDR3 is 16 amino acids. Per germline, CDR1 MGHRA and CDR2 YSYEKL. J lost 2 bases, V lost 2 bases, and 7 bases had no gene match.

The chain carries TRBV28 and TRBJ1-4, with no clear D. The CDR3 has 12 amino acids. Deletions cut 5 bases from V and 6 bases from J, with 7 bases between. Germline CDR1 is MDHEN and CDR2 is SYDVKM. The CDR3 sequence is CASSPRDEKLFF. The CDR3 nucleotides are TGTGCCAGCAGTCCGCGGGATGAAAAACTGTTTTTT.

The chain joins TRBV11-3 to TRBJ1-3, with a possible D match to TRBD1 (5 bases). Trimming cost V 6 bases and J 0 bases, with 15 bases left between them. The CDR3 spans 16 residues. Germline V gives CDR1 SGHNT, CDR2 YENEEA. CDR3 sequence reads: CASRDEAGFSGNTIYF. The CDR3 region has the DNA TGTGCCAGCAGGGACGAAGCAGGGTTCTCTGGAAACACCATATATTTT.

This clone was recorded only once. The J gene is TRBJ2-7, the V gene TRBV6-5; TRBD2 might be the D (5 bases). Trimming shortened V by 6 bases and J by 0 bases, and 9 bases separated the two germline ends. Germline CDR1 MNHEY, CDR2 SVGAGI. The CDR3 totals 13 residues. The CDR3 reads CASSLGSSYEQYF. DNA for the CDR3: TGTGCCAGCAGCCTAGGGAGCTCCTACGAGCAGTACTTC.

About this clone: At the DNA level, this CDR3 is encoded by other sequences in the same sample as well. CDR3: CASSLGGEETQYF. DNA of the CDR3: TGTGCCAGCAGCTTAGGCGGTGAAGAGACCCAGTACTTC. The V and J genes are TRBV5-4 and TRBJ2-5; D unclear. Per germline, CDR1 SGHNT and CDR2 YYREEE (reference sequence). The CDR3 is made up of 13 amino acids. V was clipped by 2 bases and J by 3 bases, with 8 bases between them.

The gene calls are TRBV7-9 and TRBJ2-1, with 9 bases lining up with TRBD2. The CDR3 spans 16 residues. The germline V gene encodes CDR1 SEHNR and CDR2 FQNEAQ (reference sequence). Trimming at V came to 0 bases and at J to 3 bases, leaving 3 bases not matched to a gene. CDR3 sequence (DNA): TGTGCCAGCAGCTTAGCTCGACTAGCGGTCTACAATGAGCAGTTCTTC. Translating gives CASSLARLAVYNEQFF.

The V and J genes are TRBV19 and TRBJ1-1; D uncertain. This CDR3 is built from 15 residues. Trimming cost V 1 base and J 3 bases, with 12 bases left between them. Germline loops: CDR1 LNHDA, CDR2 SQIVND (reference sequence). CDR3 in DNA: TGTGCCAGTAGTATAGGCCCAAACGGGGACACTGAAGCTTTCTTT. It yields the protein CASSIGPNGDTEAFF.

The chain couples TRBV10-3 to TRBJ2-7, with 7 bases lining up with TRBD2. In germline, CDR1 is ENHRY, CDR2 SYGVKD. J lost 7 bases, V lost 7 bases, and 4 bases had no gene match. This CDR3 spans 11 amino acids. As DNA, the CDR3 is TGTGCCATCACTGGCGGGGGAGAGCAGTACTTC. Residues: CAITGGGEQYF.

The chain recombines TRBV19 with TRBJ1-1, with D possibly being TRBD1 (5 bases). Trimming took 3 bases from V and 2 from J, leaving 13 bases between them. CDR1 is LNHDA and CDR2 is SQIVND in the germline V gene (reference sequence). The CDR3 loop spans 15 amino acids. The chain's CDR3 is CASSIDRNANTEAFF. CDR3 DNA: TGTGCCAGTAGTATTGACAGAAACGCTAACACTGAAGCTTTCTTT.

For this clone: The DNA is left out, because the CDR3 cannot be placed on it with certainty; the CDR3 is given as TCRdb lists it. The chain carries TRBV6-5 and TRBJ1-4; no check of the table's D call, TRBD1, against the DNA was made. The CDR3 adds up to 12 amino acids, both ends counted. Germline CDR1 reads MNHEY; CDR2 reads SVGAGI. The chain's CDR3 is CASSFGTGTMFF.